These 28 T cell receptor beta chains share one sample of origin, sequenced in a study of shared clonotypes between healthy human individuals. The data were produced by immunoSEQ multiplex PCR, yet TCRdb's version contains in-frame clones alone and is incomplete. Of around 1.1 million clones in the sample, 70% to 85% were seen once. Sequenced input: memory CD4+ T cells from PBMCs. Subset: CD45RA-negative fraction. The source of these receptors is a man between 18 and 35 years old in good health. Some clones in this sample may be carry-over from other donors' samples.

The chain has TRBV2 and TRBJ2-5; TRBD1 is a possible D gene (8 bases). Per germline, CDR1 SNHLY and CDR2 FYNNEI. V lost 5 bases and J lost 5, with 12 bases in between. The CDR3 covers 13 residues. The CDR3 nucleotides are TGTGCCAGCAGTACAGGGGGGGGTGAGACCCAGTACTTC. Protein: CASSTGGGETQYF.

This rearrangement joins TRBV4-1 to TRBJ2-7; D is undetermined. Trimming removed 4 bases from V and 1 base from J, with 11 bases in between. CDR1 MGHRA and CDR2 YSYEKL come from the germline V gene. The CDR3 covers 14 residues. The CDR3 DNA is TGCGCCAGCAGCCGTCGCCAGGAATCCTACGAGCAGTACTTC. It yields the protein CASSRRQESYEQYF.

This chain uses TRBV27 with TRBJ2-1, with D maybe TRBD1 (5 bases). The germline CDR1 and CDR2 sequences are MNHEY and SMNVEV (reference sequence). Trimming removed 2 bases from V and 6 bases from J, with 11 bases in between. The CDR3 has 14 amino acids. This chain's CDR3 is CASSLIGRGNEQFF. DNA for the CDR3: TGTGCCAGCAGTTTAATCGGAAGGGGCAATGAGCAGTTCTTC.

The rearrangement uses TRBV23-1 and TRBJ1-5; weak D call: TRBD1 (5 bases). TRBV23-1 counts as an open reading frame of uncertain function. V gave up 4 bases and J gave up 3 bases, with 22 bases separating them. This CDR3 contains 18 residues. CDR3 in DNA: TGCGCCAGCAGTCCCTCAGGTCGAGGGGCAGGGCCCAATCAGCCCCAGCATTTT. Encoded protein: CASSPSGRGAGPNQPQHF.

This chain joins TRBV4-3 and TRBJ2-2; 7 bases are shared with TRBD1. Germline V gene data show CDR1 as LGHNA and CDR2 as YSLEER. The CDR3 has 16 residues. The J segment lost 4 bases and the V segment lost 1 base, leaving 6 bases of the junction unmatched. In nucleotides, the CDR3 is TGCGCCAGCAGCCAAGGAGGGGGCGACGGCACCGGGGAGCTGTTTTTT. Its protein product is CASSQGGGDGTGELFF.

The chain couples TRBV5-5 to TRBJ1-5, with D tentatively TRBD1 (5 bases). V was trimmed by 2 bases and J by 3 bases, leaving 12 bases between them. Per germline, CDR1 SGHKS and CDR2 YYEKEE (reference sequence). This CDR3 has 15 amino acids. The CDR3 nucleotides read TGTGCCAGCAGCTTATACGGACATTACAATCAGCCCCAGCATTTT. It codes for CASSLYGHYNQPQHF.

The chain joins TRBV5-1 to TRBJ2-1, with 8 positions matching TRBD2. CDR1 and CDR2 (germline): SGHRS, YFSETQ. J lost 4 bases, V lost 4 bases, and 16 bases had no gene match. The CDR3 loop spans 18 amino acids. CDR3 residues: CASSPTPFLAGSYNEQFF. As DNA, the CDR3 is TGCGCCAGCAGCCCAACCCCCTTTCTAGCGGGCTCTTACAATGAGCAGTTCTTC.

The CDR3 coding sequence is TGTGCTAGTGCCTTGGGCCGGACCTACAATGAGCAGTTCTTC. Protein sequence: CASALGRTYNEQFF. J is TRBJ2-1 and V is TRBV12-5; the D is unclear. Per the germline V gene, CDR1 is LGHNT and CDR2 is FRNRAP. The V and J ends lost 7 bases and 2 bases respectively, with 12 bases between them. This CDR3 spans 14 amino acids. The variable domain in full, with the rest retrieved from reference TRBV12-5 and TRBJ2-1, is DARVTQTPRHKVTEMGQEVTMRCQPILGHNTVFWYRQTMMQGLELLAYFRNRAPLDDSGMPKDRFSAEMPDATLATLKIQPSEPRDSAVYFCASALGRTYNEQFFGPGTRLTVL.

About this clone itself: The identical CDR3 is also encoded by other nucleotide sequences in the sample. The chain recombines TRBV5-1 with TRBJ2-1; 10 bases fit TRBD1. The CDR3 has 16 amino acids. Germline loops: CDR1 SGHRS, CDR2 YFSETQ. With 2 bases clipped from V and 1 base from J, the junction kept 3 bases outside the gene matches. CDR3 loop: CASSLRQGASYNEQFF. The CDR3 region has the DNA TGCGCCAGCAGCTTACGACAGGGGGCGTCCTACAATGAGCAGTTCTTC. The full variable domain, completed using reference TRBV5-1 and TRBJ2-1, is KAGVTQTPRYLIKTRGQQVTLSCSPISGHRSVSWYQQTPGQGLQFLFEYFSETQRNKGNFPGRFSGRQFSNSRSEMNVSTLELGDSALYLCASSLRQGASYNEQFFGPGTRLTVL.

This chain uses TRBV13 with TRBJ2-3, with D possibly being TRBD1 or TRBD2 (5 bases each). The CDR3 has 19 amino acids. V lost 5 bases and J lost 3, with 27 bases in between. The germline gives CDR1 PRHDT, CDR2 FYEKMQ (reference sequence). The CDR3 coding sequence is TGTGCCAGCAGCCCACCCGGGGACCCCGAATCTAAAAGGACAGATACGCAGTATTTT. This gives the protein CASSPPGDPESKRTDTQYF.

The count of this clone is one. The gene calls are TRBV30 and TRBJ1-3; D gene ambiguous. From germline, CDR1 is GTSNPN and CDR2 SVGIG (reference sequence). V was shortened by 2 bases and J by 0 bases, with 11 bases between the two germline ends. CDR3 length equals 15 residues. CDR3 nucleotides: TGTGCCTGGAGTCTCCCAGGAATCTCTGGAAACACCATATATTTT. Its protein product is CAWSLPGISGNTIYF. Supplemented by reference TRBV30 and TRBJ1-3, the full variable domain reads SQTIHQWPATLVQPVGSPLSLECTVEGTSNPNLYWYRQAAGRGLQLLFYSVGIGQISSEVPQNLSASRPQDRQFILSSKKLLLSDSGFYLCAWSLPGISGNTIYFGEGSWLTVV.

V and J are TRBV30 and TRBJ1-4; 8 bases match TRBD1. CDR1 is GTSNPN and CDR2 is SVGIG in the germline V gene (reference sequence). The junction had 8 bases not matched to a gene; V was cut back by 3 bases and J by 8 bases. The length of the CDR3 is 14 residues. The chain's CDR3 is CAWSEQGAGEKLFF. DNA of the CDR3: TGTGCCTGGAGCGAGCAGGGGGCGGGGGAAAAACTGTTTTTT.

The V and J genes are TRBV9 and TRBJ2-5; D unresolved. V lost 0 bases, J lost 1 base, and 13 bases lay in between. Germline V gives CDR1 SGDLS, CDR2 YYNGEE. This CDR3 is 16 amino acids long. CDR3 bases: TGTGCCAGCAGCGTAGCTAGTCTCACGGGCCAAGAGACCCAGTACTTC. It specifies CASSVASLTGQETQYF.

Turning to this clone: Other DNA sequences in this specimen translate into the identical CDR3. The V gene is TRBV5-1, the J gene TRBJ1-2, with a possible D match to TRBD1 (5 bases). This CDR3 is 13 amino acids long. V was clipped by 4 bases and J by 5 bases, with 12 bases between them. Looked up from germline, CDR1 is SGHRS and CDR2 is YFSETQ. The CDR3 nucleotides read TGCGCCAGCAGCAGCGGGACGGAATATGGCTACACCTTC. The encoded protein is CASSSGTEYGYTF.

The chain recombines TRBV28 with TRBJ1-2; D uncertain. Deletions cut 6 bases from V and 0 bases from J, with 5 bases between. The germline V gene has CDR1 MDHEN and CDR2 SYDVKM. This CDR3 region has 12 residues. CDR3 in amino acids: CASRAANYGYTF. The CDR3 DNA follows: TGTGCCAGCAGAGCGGCTAACTATGGCTACACCTTC.

A note on this clone: Compared with germline, one end of the junction differs, possibly owing to a read error. This chain joins TRBV7-9 and TRBJ2-5, with no clear D. Germline V gene lookup returns CDR1 SEHNR and CDR2 FQNEAQ (reference sequence). CDR3 length equals 13 residues. The CDR3 nucleotides are TGTGCCAGCAGCTTATACGATTCTACGCCCCCGGACTTC. As protein: CASSLYDSTPPDF.

The chain has TRBV28 and TRBJ1-4, with unresolved D. This CDR3 region has 15 residues. Germline values: CDR1 MDHEN, CDR2 SYDVKM. Trimming cost V 5 bases and J 5 bases, with 15 bases left between them. As DNA, the CDR3 is TGTGCCAGCAGTGACTCTATGGTGGGCAATGAAAAACTGTTTTTT. Its translation is CASSDSMVGNEKLFF.

This rearrangement joins TRBV6-1 to TRBJ1-5; D unclear. This CDR3 has 15 amino acids. Germline CDR1 and CDR2: MNHNS and SASEGT. The germline V and J ends were trimmed by 1 base and 7 bases, with 14 bases remaining between them. CDR3 sequence: CASSEDSTARQPQHF. The CDR3 DNA reads TGTGCCAGCAGTGAAGATTCGACCGCCCGGCAGCCCCAGCATTTT.

The chain joins TRBV18 to TRBJ1-2; D not certain. Germline CDR1 KGHSH, CDR2 LQKENI. Deletions cut 3 bases from V and 0 bases from J, with 11 bases between. The CDR3 is 15 amino acids. The CDR3 here is CASSPKPAPNYGYTF. Written as DNA, the CDR3 is TGTGCCAGCTCACCGAAGCCAGCTCCTAACTATGGCTACACCTTC. The full variable domain, its missing parts supplied by reference TRBV18 and TRBJ1-2, is NAGVMQNPRHLVRRRGQEARLRCSPMKGHSHVYWYRQLPEEGLKFMVYLQKENIIDESGMPKERFSAEFPKEGPSILRIQQVVRGDSAAYFCASSPKPAPNYGYTFGSGTRLTVV.

This clone came up once. The chain recombines TRBV27 with TRBJ1-1; 7 bases are shared with TRBD1. J gave up 5 bases and V 2 bases, and 11 bases lay outside the gene matches. The CDR3 has 16 amino acids. Germline CDR1 is MNHEY and CDR2 is SMNVEV (reference sequence). The CDR3 DNA is TGTGCCAGCAGTTTAGATAGGAGACAGGGAAGGACTGAAGCTTTCTTT. It translates to CASSLDRRQGRTEAFF.

Only one count was recorded for this clone. The V call is TRBV7-2, the J call TRBJ1-4; 8 bases line up with TRBD1. The germline V gene has CDR1 SGHTA and CDR2 FQGNSA. The CDR3 has 14 residues. V was clipped by 3 bases and J by 7 bases; unmatched bases: 4. CDR3: CASSFRQGREKLFF. The CDR3 nucleotides read TGTGCCAGCAGCTTCAGACAGGGGCGTGAAAAACTGTTTTTT. Looking up the rest from reference TRBV7-2 and TRBJ1-4 gives the full variable domain: GAGVSQSPSNKVTEKGKDVELRCDPISGHTALYWYRQSLGQGLEFLIYFQGNSAPDKSGLPSDRFSAERTGGSVSTLTIQRTQQEDSAVYLCASSFRQGREKLFFGSGTQLSVL.

The V gene is TRBV5-1, the J gene TRBJ1-4; maybe TRBD1 (5 bases). Trimming removed 3 bases at V and 8 bases at J, with 20 bases between. CDR1 SGHRS and CDR2 YFSETQ come from the germline V gene. CDR3 length: 16 residues. This CDR3 reads CASSSPSGTGGEKLFF. CDR3 sequence (DNA): TGCGCCAGCAGCTCCCCCTCGGGAACAGGAGGGGAAAAACTGTTTTTT.

J is TRBJ2-5 and V is TRBV19; 7 bases line up with TRBD2. The V and J ends lost 10 bases and 4 bases, in that order; junction bases with no gene match: 15. CDR3 length: 15 amino acids. Germline loops: CDR1 LNHDA, CDR2 SQIVND (reference sequence). CDR3 in DNA: TGTGCCACCTCCGATAGGGCGGGAGTGGTAGAGACCCAGTACTTC. Amino acids: CATSDRAGVVETQYF.

This clone was detected only a few times. This chain links TRBV28 with TRBJ1-1; D gene uncertain. The germline CDR1 and CDR2 sequences are MDHEN and SYDVKM. This CDR3 has 11 amino acids. V gave up 4 bases and J gave up 8 bases, with 8 bases separating them. The CDR3 sequence is CASSYRVEAFF. The CDR3 nucleotides read TGTGCCAGCAGTTACCGAGTGGAAGCTTTCTTT.

As concerns this clone: The same CDR3 arises from other DNA sequences in this sample as well. This chain connects TRBV5-1 to TRBJ1-5, with a tentative D call TRBD1 (5 bases). Trimming removed 4 bases from V and 6 bases from J, with 14 bases in between. Germline assignment: CDR1 SGHRS and CDR2 YFSETQ. The CDR3 spans 14 residues. The CDR3 sequence is CASSLGHPGQPQHF. The CDR3 bases are TGCGCCAGCAGCCTCGGACATCCAGGTCAGCCCCAGCATTTT.

V usage is TRBV6-6 and J usage is TRBJ2-1, with 7 nucleotides matching TRBD2. Trimming at V came to 8 bases and at J to 0 bases, leaving 1 base not matched to a gene. Germline V gives CDR1 MNHNY, CDR2 SVGAGI (reference sequence). The CDR3 totals 13 residues. The CDR3 region is CASRDYSYNEQFF. DNA for the CDR3: TGTGCCAGCCGGGACTACTCCTACAATGAGCAGTTCTTC.

The chain recombines TRBV29-1 with TRBJ2-5; D remains ambiguous. The CDR3 spans 13 residues. CDR1 is SQVTM, CDR2 ANQGSEA, per germline. Trimming shortened V by 1 base and J by 2 bases, and 8 bases separated the two germline ends. CDR3 region: CSVEVLGQETQYF. CDR3 in DNA: TGCAGCGTTGAAGTACTGGGTCAAGAGACCCAGTACTTC.

In its sample, this clone was seen a few times. The chain employs TRBV19 and TRBJ2-3; D gene uncertain. This CDR3 has 15 amino acids. Trimming removed 1 base at V and 0 bases at J, with 8 bases between. Germline V gene sequence: CDR1 LNHDA, CDR2 SQIVND (reference sequence). CDR3 DNA sequence: TGTGCCAGTAGTATAGGTTTCAGTAGCACAGATACGCAGTATTTT. This sequence encodes CASSIGFSSTDTQYF. The full variable domain, in which reference TRBV19 and TRBJ2-3 provide the parts outside the CDR3, is DGGITQSPKYLFRKEGQNVTLSCEQNLNHDAMYWYRQDPGQGLRLIYYSQIVNDFQKGDIAEGYSVSREKKESFPLTVTSAQKNPTAFYLCASSIGFSSTDTQYFGPGTRLTVL.